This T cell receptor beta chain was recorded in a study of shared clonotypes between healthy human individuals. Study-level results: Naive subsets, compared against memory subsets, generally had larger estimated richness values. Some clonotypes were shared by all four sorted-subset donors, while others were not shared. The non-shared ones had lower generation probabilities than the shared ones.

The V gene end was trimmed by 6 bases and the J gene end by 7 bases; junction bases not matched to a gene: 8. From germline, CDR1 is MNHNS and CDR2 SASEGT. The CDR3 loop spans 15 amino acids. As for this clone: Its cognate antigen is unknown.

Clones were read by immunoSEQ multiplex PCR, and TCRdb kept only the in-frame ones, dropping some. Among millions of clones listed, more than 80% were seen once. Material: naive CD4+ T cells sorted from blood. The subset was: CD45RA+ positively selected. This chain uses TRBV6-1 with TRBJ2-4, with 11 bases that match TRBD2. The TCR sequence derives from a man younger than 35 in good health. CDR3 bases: TGTGCCAGCAGCGAGACTAGCGGGAATACGAACATTCAGTACTTC. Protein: CASSETSGNTNIQYF.